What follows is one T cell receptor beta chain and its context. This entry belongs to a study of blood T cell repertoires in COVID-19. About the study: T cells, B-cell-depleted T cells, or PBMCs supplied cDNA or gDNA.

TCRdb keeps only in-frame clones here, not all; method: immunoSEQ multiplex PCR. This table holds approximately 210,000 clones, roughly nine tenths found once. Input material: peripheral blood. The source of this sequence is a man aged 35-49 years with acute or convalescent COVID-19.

This chain's CDR3 is CAISESRGGVNTGELFF. CDR3 sequence (DNA): TGTGCCATCAGTGAGTCCAGGGGAGGGGTGAACACCGGGGAGCTGTTTTTT. The chain joins TRBV10-3 to TRBJ2-2; D perhaps matches TRBD2 (7 bases). The germline V and J ends were trimmed by 0 bases and 1 base, with 12 bases remaining between them. Germline CDR1 and CDR2: ENHRY and SYGVKD. This CDR3 region has 17 residues.